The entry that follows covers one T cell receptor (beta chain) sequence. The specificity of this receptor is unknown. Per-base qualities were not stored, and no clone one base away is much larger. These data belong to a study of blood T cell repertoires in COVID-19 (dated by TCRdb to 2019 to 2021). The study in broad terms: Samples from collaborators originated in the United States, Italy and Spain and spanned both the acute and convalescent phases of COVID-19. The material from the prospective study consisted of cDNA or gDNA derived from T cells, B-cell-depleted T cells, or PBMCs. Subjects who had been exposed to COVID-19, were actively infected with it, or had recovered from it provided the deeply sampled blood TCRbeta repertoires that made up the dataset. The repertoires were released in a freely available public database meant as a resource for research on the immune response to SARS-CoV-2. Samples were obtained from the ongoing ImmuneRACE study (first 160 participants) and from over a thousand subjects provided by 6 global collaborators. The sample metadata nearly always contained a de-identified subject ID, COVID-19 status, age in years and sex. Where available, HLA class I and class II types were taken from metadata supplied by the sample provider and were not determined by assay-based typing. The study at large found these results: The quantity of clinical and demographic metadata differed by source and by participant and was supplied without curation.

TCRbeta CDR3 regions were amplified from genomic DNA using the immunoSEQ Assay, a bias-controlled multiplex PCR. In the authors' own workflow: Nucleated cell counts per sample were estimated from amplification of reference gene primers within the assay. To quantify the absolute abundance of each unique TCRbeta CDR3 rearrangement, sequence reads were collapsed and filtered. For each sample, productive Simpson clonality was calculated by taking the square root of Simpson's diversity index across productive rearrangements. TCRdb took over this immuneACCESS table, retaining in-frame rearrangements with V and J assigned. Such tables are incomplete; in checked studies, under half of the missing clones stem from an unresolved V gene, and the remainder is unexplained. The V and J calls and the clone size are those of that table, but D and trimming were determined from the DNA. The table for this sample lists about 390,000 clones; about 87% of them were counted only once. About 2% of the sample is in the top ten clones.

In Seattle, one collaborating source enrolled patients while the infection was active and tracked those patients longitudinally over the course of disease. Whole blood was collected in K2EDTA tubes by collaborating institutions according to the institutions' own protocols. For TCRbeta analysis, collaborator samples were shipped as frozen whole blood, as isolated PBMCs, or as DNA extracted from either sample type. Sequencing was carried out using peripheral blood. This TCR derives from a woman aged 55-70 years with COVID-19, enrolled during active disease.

The CDR3 sequence is CASSVVSGYTF. DNA sequence: TGTGCCAGCAGTGTCGTGAGTGGCTACACCTTC. The chain was built from TRBV2 and TRBJ1-2; the D gene remains uncertain. The germline ends are 7 bases apart after V is trimmed by 4 bases and J by 7 bases. Spanning cysteine to phenylalanine, the CDR3 consists of 11 amino acids. Of the read, only the CDR3 DNA is kept; its 33 bases are in frame from base 1. The germline V gene yields SNHLY for CDR1 and FYNNEI for CDR2.